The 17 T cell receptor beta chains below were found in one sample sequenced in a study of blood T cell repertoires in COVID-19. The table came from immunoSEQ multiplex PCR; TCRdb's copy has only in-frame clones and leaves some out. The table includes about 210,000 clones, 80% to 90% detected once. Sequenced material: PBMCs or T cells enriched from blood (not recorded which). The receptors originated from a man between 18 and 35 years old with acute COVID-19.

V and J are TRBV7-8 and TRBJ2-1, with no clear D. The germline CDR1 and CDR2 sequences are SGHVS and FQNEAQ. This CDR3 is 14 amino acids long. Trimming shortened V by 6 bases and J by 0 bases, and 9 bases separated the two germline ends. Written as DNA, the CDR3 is TGTGCCAGCAGGACTCGTAGCTCCTACAATGAGCAGTTCTTC. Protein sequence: CASRTRSSYNEQFF.

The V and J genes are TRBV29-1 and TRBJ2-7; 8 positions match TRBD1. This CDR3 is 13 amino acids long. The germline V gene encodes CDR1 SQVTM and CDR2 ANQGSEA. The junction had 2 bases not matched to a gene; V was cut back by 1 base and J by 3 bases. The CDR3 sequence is CSVEGDRNYEQYF. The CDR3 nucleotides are TGCAGCGTTGAAGGGGACAGGAACTACGAGCAGTACTTC.

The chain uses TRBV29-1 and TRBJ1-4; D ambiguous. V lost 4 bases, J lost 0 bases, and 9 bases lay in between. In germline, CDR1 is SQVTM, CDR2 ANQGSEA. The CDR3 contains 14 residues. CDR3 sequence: CSVGGSATNEKLFF. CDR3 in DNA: TGCAGCGTTGGTGGGAGTGCAACTAATGAAAAACTGTTTTTT.

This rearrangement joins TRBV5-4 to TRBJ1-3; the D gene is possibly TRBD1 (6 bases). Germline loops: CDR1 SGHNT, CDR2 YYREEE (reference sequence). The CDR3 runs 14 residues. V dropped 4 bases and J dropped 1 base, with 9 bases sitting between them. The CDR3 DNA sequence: TGTGCCAGCAGCCAGGACAGATCTGGAAACACCATATATTTT. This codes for CASSQDRSGNTIYF.

The CDR3, as DNA: TGCAGCGTGGGAACCGTTCCGGGGGAAGTCCAAGAGACCCAGTACTTC. Its protein product is CSVGTVPGEVQETQYF. This chain joins TRBV29-1 and TRBJ2-5; tentatively, D is TRBD2 (6 bases). Trimming left V 6 bases short and J 1 base short, with 21 bases between. This CDR3 has 16 amino acids. Germline CDR1 SQVTM, CDR2 ANQGSEA. Filled out from reference TRBV29-1 and TRBJ2-5, the complete variable domain reads SAVISQKPSRDICQRGTSLTIQCQVDSQVTMMFWYRQQPGQSLTLIATANQGSEATYESGFVIDKFPISRPNLTFSTLTVSNMSPEDSSIYLCSVGTVPGEVQETQYFGPGTRLLVL.

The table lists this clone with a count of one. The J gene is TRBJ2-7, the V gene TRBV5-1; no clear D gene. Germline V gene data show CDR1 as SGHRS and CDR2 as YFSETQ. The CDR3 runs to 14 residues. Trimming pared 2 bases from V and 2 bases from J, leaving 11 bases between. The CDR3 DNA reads TGCGCCAGCAGCTTAGAGGCGGTGACCTACGAGCAGTACTTC. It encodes CASSLEAVTYEQYF.

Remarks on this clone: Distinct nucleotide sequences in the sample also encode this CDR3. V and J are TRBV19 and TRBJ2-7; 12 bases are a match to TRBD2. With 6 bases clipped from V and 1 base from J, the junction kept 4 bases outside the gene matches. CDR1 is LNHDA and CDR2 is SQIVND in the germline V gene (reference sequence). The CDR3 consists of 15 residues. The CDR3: CASSTTSGSSYEQYF. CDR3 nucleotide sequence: TGTGCCAGTAGCACGACTAGCGGGAGTTCCTACGAGCAGTACTTC.

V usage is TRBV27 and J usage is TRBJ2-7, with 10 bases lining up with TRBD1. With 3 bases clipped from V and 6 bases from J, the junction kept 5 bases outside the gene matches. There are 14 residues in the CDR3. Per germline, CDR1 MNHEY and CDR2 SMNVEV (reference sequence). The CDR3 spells CASSLTGGPREQYF. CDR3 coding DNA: TGTGCCAGCAGTTTGACAGGGGGCCCACGCGAGCAGTACTTC.

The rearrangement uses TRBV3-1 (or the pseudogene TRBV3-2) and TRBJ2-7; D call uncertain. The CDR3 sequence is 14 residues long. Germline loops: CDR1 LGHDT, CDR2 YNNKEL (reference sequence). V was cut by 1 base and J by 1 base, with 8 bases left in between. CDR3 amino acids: CASSQAPGSYEQYF. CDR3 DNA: TGTGCCAGCAGCCAAGCGCCCGGGTCCTACGAGCAGTACTTC.

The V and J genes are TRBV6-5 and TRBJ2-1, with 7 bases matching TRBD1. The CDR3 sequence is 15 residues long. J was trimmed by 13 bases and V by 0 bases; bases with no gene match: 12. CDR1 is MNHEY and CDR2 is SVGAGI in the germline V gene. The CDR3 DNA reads TGTGCCAGCAGTTACTCAGGGGGCCAAGTCAGGTTCCAGTTCTTC. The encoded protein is CASSYSGGQVRFQFF.

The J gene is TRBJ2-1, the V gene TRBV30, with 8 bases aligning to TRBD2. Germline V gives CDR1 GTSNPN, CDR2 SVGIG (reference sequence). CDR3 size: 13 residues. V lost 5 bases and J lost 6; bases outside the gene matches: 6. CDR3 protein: CAWARTSINEQFF. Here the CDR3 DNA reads TGTGCCTGGGCCAGGACTAGCATCAATGAGCAGTTCTTC.

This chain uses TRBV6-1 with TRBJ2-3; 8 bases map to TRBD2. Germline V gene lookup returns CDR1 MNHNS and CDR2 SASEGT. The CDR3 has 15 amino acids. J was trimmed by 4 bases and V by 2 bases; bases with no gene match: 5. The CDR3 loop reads CASSERLAGPDTQYF. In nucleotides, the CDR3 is TGTGCCAGCAGTGAACGGTTAGCGGGACCAGATACGCAGTATTTT.

DNA of the CDR3: TGTGCCAGCAGCTTCCGGGGAGGGCCCTCCTACGAGCAGTACTTC. Its translation: CASSFRGGPSYEQYF. The chain employs TRBV7-2 and TRBJ2-7, with TRBD2 identical over 7 bases. CDR3 length equals 15 residues. The V segment lost 3 bases and the J segment 0 bases; nucleotides outside the gene matches: 5. In germline, CDR1 is SGHTA, CDR2 FQGNSA.

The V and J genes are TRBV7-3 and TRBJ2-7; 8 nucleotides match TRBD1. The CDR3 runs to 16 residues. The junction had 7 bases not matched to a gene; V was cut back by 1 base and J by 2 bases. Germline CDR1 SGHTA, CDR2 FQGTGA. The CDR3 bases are TGTGCCAGCAGCTTAATGAGCCTACAGGGGGCCTACGAGCAGTACTTC. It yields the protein CASSLMSLQGAYEQYF.

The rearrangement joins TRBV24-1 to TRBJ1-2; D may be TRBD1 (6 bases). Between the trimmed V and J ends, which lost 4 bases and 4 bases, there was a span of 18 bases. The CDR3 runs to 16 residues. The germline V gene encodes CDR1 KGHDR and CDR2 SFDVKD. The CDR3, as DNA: TGTGCCACCAGTGAACCCACAGGGAAAGGTGGCTATGGCTACACCTTC. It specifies CATSEPTGKGGYGYTF.

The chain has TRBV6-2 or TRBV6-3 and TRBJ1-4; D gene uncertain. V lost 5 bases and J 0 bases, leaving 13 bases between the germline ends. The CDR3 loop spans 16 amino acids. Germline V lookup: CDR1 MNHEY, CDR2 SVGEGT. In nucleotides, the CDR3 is TGTGCCAGCAGTGATTCCGACTACTCAACTAATGAAAAACTGTTTTTT. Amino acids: CASSDSDYSTNEKLFF.

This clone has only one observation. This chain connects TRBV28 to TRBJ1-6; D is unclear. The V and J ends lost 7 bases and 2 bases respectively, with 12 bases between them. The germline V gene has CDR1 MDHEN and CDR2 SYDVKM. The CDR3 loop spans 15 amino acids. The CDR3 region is CASTDGSTYNSPLHF. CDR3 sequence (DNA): TGTGCCAGCACCGATGGGAGCACCTATAATTCACCCCTCCACTTT.